Each of the 7 T cell receptor beta chains below was sequenced from the same sample in a study of a mutant IDH1 vaccine in newly diagnosed glioma. Clones were read by immunoSEQ multiplex PCR, and TCRdb kept only the in-frame ones, dropping some. The sample has roughly 40,000 clones, about nine tenths seen once. For these receptors, no antigen is known. Time point defined: week 5, during vaccination. Alongside topical imiquimod, each dose of vaccine comprised 300 ug of mutant IDH1 20-mer peptide. This specimen was PBMCs, taken from a glioma patient whose treatment included an IDH1 peptide vaccine. These receptors originate from a man aged 50-59 years with glioma.

This rearrangement joins TRBV5-1 to TRBJ2-7; 9 positions match TRBD1. Germline CDR1 is SGHRS and CDR2 is YFSETQ. The trim removed 4 bases at V and 4 bases at J, leaving 6 bases unmatched. The CDR3 is made up of 14 amino acids. The CDR3 DNA reads TGCGCCAGCAGCATAGGACAGGGGTCTTACGAGCAGTACTTC. Its protein product is CASSIGQGSYEQYF.

The chain joins TRBV5-1 to TRBJ2-7; 7 nucleotides agree with TRBD2. Germline CDR1 and CDR2: SGHRS and YFSETQ. Unmatched junction bases numbered 9, after V lost 0 bases and J lost 0 bases. This CDR3 region has 17 residues. The CDR3 DNA sequence: TGCGCCAGCAGCTTGGCCAAGGCTAGCGGTTCCTCCTACGAGCAGTACTTC. As protein: CASSLAKASGSSYEQYF.

The chain joins TRBV18 to TRBJ1-1; D is uncertain. Between the trimmed V and J ends, which lost 3 bases and 7 bases, there was a span of 9 bases. Per germline, CDR1 KGHSH and CDR2 LQKENI. There are 12 residues in the CDR3. The CDR3 DNA follows: TGTGCCAGCTCACCTCAAGGATATGAAGCTTTCTTT. Amino acids: CASSPQGYEAFF.

This CDR3 reads CASSQVRGFNEKLFF. CDR3 coding DNA: TGTGCCAGCAGCCAAGTACGGGGGTTTAATGAAAAACTGTTTTTT. The chain recombines TRBV14 with TRBJ1-4; a possible D gene is TRBD1 (5 bases). Germline values: CDR1 SGHDN, CDR2 FVKESK. This CDR3 comprises 15 residues. Trimming took off 1 base at V and 4 bases at J, with 10 bases between the two ends. The full variable domain, its missing parts supplied by reference TRBV14 and TRBJ1-4, is EAGVTQFPSHSVIEKGQTVTLRCDPISGHDNLYWYRRVMGKEIKFLLHFVKESKQDESGMPNNRFLAERTGGTYSTLKVQPAELEDSGVYFCASSQVRGFNEKLFFGSGTQLSVL.

The V call is TRBV28, the J call TRBJ1-2, with D uncertain. The germline V gene encodes CDR1 MDHEN and CDR2 SYDVKM. V gave up 3 bases and J gave up 1 base, with 6 bases separating them. This CDR3 contains 13 residues. CDR3 sequence: CASSFYRNYGYTF. CDR3 bases: TGTGCCAGCAGTTTTTACCGTAACTATGGCTACACCTTC.

This rearrangement joins TRBV2 to TRBJ2-7, with 14 nucleotides matching TRBD2. With 5 bases clipped from V and 6 bases from J, the junction kept 6 bases outside the gene matches. This CDR3 spans 15 amino acids. Germline V gives CDR1 SNHLY, CDR2 FYNNEI. The CDR3 nucleotides read TGTGCCAGCAGTTGGACTAGCGGGAGGAGGGTCGAGCAGTACTTC. As protein: CASSWTSGRRVEQYF.

The V and J genes are TRBV6-6 and TRBJ2-7; 8 bases line up with TRBD1. The V segment lost 7 bases and the J segment 5 bases; nucleotides outside the gene matches: 7. Germline CDR1 is MNHNY and CDR2 is SVGAGI (reference sequence). The CDR3 has 13 residues. CDR3 nucleotides: TGTGCCAGCACCGCGGACAGGGTCCACGAGCAGTACTTC. The encoded protein is CASTADRVHEQYF.